This T cell receptor beta chain derives from a study of regulatory T cells in long-lasting Graves disease. The length of the CDR3 is 16 residues. V was pared by 3 bases and J by 4 bases, with 10 bases of the junction left unmatched. Germline loops: CDR1 SGDLS, CDR2 YYNGEE. As for time point: newly diagnosed GD, antithyroid drugs for less than 3 months. Generation of the TCR library employed RNA extracted from PBMCs. TCR beta libraries were built with iRepertoire HTBI primers and Arm-PCR of CDR3 regions. Each CDR3 protein is one row after TCRdb ran MiXCR on the multiplex PCR reads. Among 500,000 or so distinct CDR3 sequences, more than 15% were seen once, and the ten largest hold around a quarter. This sample also belongs to another study, concerning T cells in Graves' hyperthyroidism and ophthalmopathy. That paper notes: For ophthalmopathy, model prediction preceded onset by a median 6.5 months.

This TCR derives from a woman aged 35-60 years with Graves disease. The V gene is TRBV9, the J gene TRBJ1-3, with 7 bases identical to TRBD1. The input for sequencing was peripheral blood mononuclear cells (PBMCs), taken at new diagnosis, from a patient treated with antithyroid drugs. As DNA, the CDR3 is TGTGCCAGCAGCGCCAGGGGGGATGGGGCGGGAAACACCATATATTTT. Protein: CASSARGDGAGNTIYF.